What follows is one T cell receptor (beta chain) and its context. Its cognate antigen is unknown. The data derive from a study of cytomegalovirus exposure and HLA in healthy donors. Regarding the study as a whole: Among TCR beta chains, those listed as cytomegalovirus-associated numbered about 160. Across all donors, roughly uniform sequencing depth was an assumption of the presence/absence analyses.

PCR primers comprised 60 Vbeta and 13 Jbeta primers. Data came from immunoSEQ multiplex PCR; TCRdb stores just in-frame clones and leaves some out. The data contain under 200,000 clones, roughly four fifths of them singletons. The origin of this receptor is a man between 50 and 59 years old in good health and CMV-seropositive. Sequenced material: PBMCs.

The CDR3 coding sequence is TGTGCCAGCAGCCGCCAACAGGGGACCAACTATGGCTACACCTTC. This codes for CASSRQQGTNYGYTF. J is TRBJ1-2 and V is TRBV4-2; 7 nucleotides match TRBD1. Germline CDR1 LGHNA, CDR2 YNFKEQ. This CDR3 is built from 15 residues. The trim removed 4 bases at V and 2 bases at J, leaving 7 bases unmatched.